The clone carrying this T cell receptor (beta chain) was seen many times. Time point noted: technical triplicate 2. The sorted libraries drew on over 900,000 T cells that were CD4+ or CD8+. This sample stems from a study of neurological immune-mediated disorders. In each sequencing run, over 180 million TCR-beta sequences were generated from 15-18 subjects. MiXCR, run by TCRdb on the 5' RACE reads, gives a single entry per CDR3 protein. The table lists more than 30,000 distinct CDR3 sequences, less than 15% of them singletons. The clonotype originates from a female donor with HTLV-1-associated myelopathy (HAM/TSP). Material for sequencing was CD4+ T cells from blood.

In DNA, the CDR3 is TGTGCCAGCAGCCGTCTTATTACCAGTGAAGCTTTCTTT. This codes for CASSRLITSEAFF. The rearrangement joins TRBV7-2 to TRBJ1-1; D not certain. CDR1 and CDR2 from the germline V gene are SGHTA and FQGNSA. The CDR3 runs to 13 residues. V was cut by 5 bases and J by 7 bases, with 14 bases left in between.